This paragraph reports one T cell receptor (beta chain). Its antigen is as yet unknown. These data come from a study of shared clonotypes between healthy human individuals. The assay was carried out at the deep level. Investigators spread the genomic DNA of each subset evenly over several immunoSEQ plates. Each replicate PCR on the sorted subsets used 200 to 250 ng DNA (around 30,000 T cell genomes). The assay was immunoSEQ multiplex PCR, and TCRdb's table has in-frame clones only and misses some. The repertoire holds a few million clones, with about 92% as singletons. Germline V gene sequence: CDR1 SGHTS, CDR2 YDEGEE. This CDR3 spans 14 amino acids. V gave up 2 bases and J gave up 0 bases, with 8 bases separating them. Whole-study results and caveats: Generation probability values for non-shared clonotypes were lower than those for clonotypes shared by all four donors.

The gene calls are TRBV5-8 and TRBJ1-1; tentatively, D is TRBD1 (5 bases). This clonotype was sampled from a man between 18 and 29 years old in good health. The specimen sequenced was naive CD4+ T cells sorted from blood. Stated subset: CD45RA+ positively selected. CDR3 DNA sequence: TGTGCCAGCAGCTTCCAGGGCATGAACACTGAAGCTTTCTTT. Its protein product is CASSFQGMNTEAFF.